This T cell receptor (beta chain) stems from a study of cytomegalovirus exposure and HLA in healthy donors. Study-level findings and limits: For most subjects, TCR beta sequences were reported to predict HLA-A and HLA-B alleles with accuracy. The sole available immune exposure information was CMV serostatus. Earlier analysis yielded a pattern in which most TCR beta V segments were productive about 87% or about 30% of the time.

This clone was counted a few times. The antigen is undetermined. Donors had nominal health at sampling but likely had unrecorded immune exposures. Researchers ran the PCR with 60 Vbeta and 13 Jbeta primers. Here immunoSEQ multiplex PCR was the method, and the copy in TCRdb shows in-frame clones only, minus some. The sample contains roughly 120,000 clones, about 8.5% of which appear only once. V was shortened by 3 bases and J by 1 base, with 9 bases between the two germline ends. The germline V gene encodes CDR1 LGHNA and CDR2 YNFKEQ. The CDR3 spans 14 residues. This clonotype was obtained from a man between 35 and 55 years old in good health and CMV-seronegative. The chain carries TRBV4-2 and TRBJ1-2; D uncertain. The source material was PBMCs. This chain's CDR3 is CASSQPGINYGYTF. The CDR3 nucleotides are TGTGCCAGCAGCCAGCCGGGAATTAACTATGGCTACACCTTC.